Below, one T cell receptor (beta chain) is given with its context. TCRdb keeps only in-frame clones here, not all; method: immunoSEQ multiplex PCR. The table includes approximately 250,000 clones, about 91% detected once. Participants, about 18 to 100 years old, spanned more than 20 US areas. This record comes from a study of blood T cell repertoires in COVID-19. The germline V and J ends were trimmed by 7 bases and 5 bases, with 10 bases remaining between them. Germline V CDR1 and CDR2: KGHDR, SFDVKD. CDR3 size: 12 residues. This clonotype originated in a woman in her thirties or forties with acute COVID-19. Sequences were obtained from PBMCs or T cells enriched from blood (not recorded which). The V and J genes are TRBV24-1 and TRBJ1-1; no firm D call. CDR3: CATRAEGTEAFF. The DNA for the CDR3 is TGTGCCACCAGGGCGGAGGGAACTGAAGCTTTCTTT.